These 10 T cell receptor beta chains were sequenced from one sample in a study of T cells in tuberculosis. Clones were sequenced by immunoSEQ multiplex PCR, and TCRdb holds only the in-frame ones, with some missing. Seen here are about 30,000 clones, roughly 94% observed once, and the top ten hold 6.5% to 8%. The specimen was PBMCs. The receptors were gathered from a donor under 30 with latent tuberculosis or without tuberculosis infection.

The CDR3 here is CASSPQATYSYEQYF. The CDR3 DNA sequence: TGTGCCTCCTCGCCCCAGGCGACATACTCCTACGAGCAGTACTTC. The chain combines TRBV28 with TRBJ2-7; D uncertain. The CDR3 has 15 residues. CDR1 is MDHEN, CDR2 SYDVKM, per germline. Between the trimmed V and J ends, which lost 11 bases and 0 bases, there was a span of 20 bases.

This sequence joins TRBV28 and TRBJ2-1; 9 nucleotides align to TRBD2. V trimming: 5 bases; J trimming: 7 bases; junction bases outside the gene matches: 12. CDR1 and CDR2 (germline): MDHEN, SYDVKM. The CDR3 consists of 16 residues. In nucleotides, the CDR3 is TGTGCCAGCAGTCTGAGGGGCGGGAGGGCTCGGAATGAGCAGTTCTTC. The encoded protein is CASSLRGGRARNEQFF.

The V call is TRBV6-5, the J call TRBJ2-1, with a weak D call TRBD2 (5 bases). With 5 bases removed from V and 15 bases from J, the gap between germline ends came to 14 bases. Germline-derived CDR1 and CDR2 are MNHEY and SVGAGI. This CDR3 contains 11 residues. The CDR3 DNA is TGTGCCAGCAGTCGCGAGCGGAGACTGTTCTTC. It encodes CASSRERRLFF.

The CDR3 region is CASSERLAAYEQYF. As DNA, the CDR3 is TGTGCCAGCAGTGAGAGGTTAGCGGCCTACGAGCAGTACTTC. V gene TRBV6-1 combines with J gene TRBJ2-7; a weak D match, TRBD2 (6 bases). CDR3 length equals 14 residues. V was clipped by 3 bases and J by 2 bases, with 11 bases between them. CDR1 and CDR2 from the germline V gene are MNHNS and SASEGT.

V and J are TRBV6-6 and TRBJ1-5; 9 bases match TRBD1. Germline trimming cut 5 bases from V and 6 bases from J; bases unmatched to any gene: 8. CDR3 length: 15 amino acids. CDR1 and CDR2 (germline): MNHNY, SVGAGI (reference sequence). Here the CDR3 reads CASSTRDRAGQPQHF. CDR3 sequence (DNA): TGTGCCAGCAGTACCCGGGACAGGGCGGGTCAGCCCCAGCATTTT.

V gene TRBV5-4 combines with J gene TRBJ2-3; perhaps TRBD1 as D (6 bases). Germline-derived CDR1 and CDR2 are SGHNT and YYREEE (reference sequence). Trimming took off 6 bases at V and 3 bases at J, with 11 bases between the two ends. The CDR3 loop spans 13 amino acids. The CDR3 DNA sequence: TGTGCCAGCACCTCAGGGGTGACAGATACGCAGTATTTT. Its protein product is CASTSGVTDTQYF.

V usage is TRBV7-8 and J usage is TRBJ1-2; the D gene is possibly TRBD1 (5 bases). The ends were cut back, 0 bases at V and 5 bases at J, with 13 bases in the middle. Germline loops: CDR1 SGHVS, CDR2 FQNEAQ. The CDR3 totals 15 residues. CDR3 sequence (DNA): TGTGCCAGCAGCTTAGCTGGGCAGGGAGGGTATGGCTACACCTTC. Translation gives CASSLAGQGGYGYTF. Supplemented by reference TRBV7-8 and TRBJ1-2, the full variable domain reads GAGVSQSPRYKVAKRGQDVALRCDPISGHVSLFWYQQALGQGPEFLTYFQNEAQLDKSGLPSDRFFAERPEGSVSTLKIQRTQQEDSAVYLCASSLAGQGGYGYTFGSGTRLTVV.

V is TRBV6-1 and J is TRBJ1-5; the match to TRBD1 covers 7 bases. Losses at the gene ends were 3 bases for V and 1 base for J; bases not matched to a gene: 3. The CDR3 spans 15 residues. Looked up from germline, CDR1 is MNHNS and CDR2 is SASEGT. The CDR3 bases are TGTGCCAGCAGTGAGGGACAGATAAGCAATCAGCCCCAGCATTTT. Protein sequence: CASSEGQISNQPQHF.

The chain joins TRBV7-8 to TRBJ2-7, with 8 bases aligning to TRBD1. With V trimmed by 3 bases and J by 6 bases, 22 bases remained unmatched. Germline values: CDR1 SGHVS, CDR2 FQNEAQ. The CDR3 totals 19 residues. As DNA, the CDR3 is TGTGCCAGCAGCTTGGTTCGGACAGGGAGAGTTCGGGTTATCTCCGAGCAGTACTTC. Translating it yields CASSLVRTGRVRVISEQYF.

This chain uses TRBV5-4 with TRBJ2-1; 8 bases are shared with TRBD2. Germline V CDR1 and CDR2: SGHNT, YYREEE (reference sequence). The V segment lost 2 bases and the J segment 0 bases; nucleotides outside the gene matches: 4. The CDR3 spans 16 residues. CDR3 residues: CASSFNLAGSYNEQFF. CDR3 sequence (DNA): TGTGCCAGCAGCTTCAACCTAGCGGGCTCCTACAATGAGCAGTTCTTC.